This record looks at one T cell receptor gamma chain sequence and its context. The antigen remains undetermined. Extracted RNA was reverse transcribed into cDNA. CDR3 amplicons came from multiplex PCR with pooled V-gene forward and constant-region reverse primers. TCRdb re-called the multiplex PCR reads using CATT. This sample has roughly 30,000 gamma-chain clones, with around 18% found just once. The data are from a study of Vδ1+ human thymocytes. Study results and caveats: TRD repertoires were essentially private, unlike widely shared TRG clonotypes. Unlike peripheral blood Vdelta1+ controls, thymic delta-chain sequences included around 21% Vdelta2 and few Vdelta3. Thymic TRG and TRD repertoires appeared highly polyclonal.

The CDR3 sequence is 14 residues long. V shed 4 bases, J shed 4 bases, and the junction held 6 bases outside the gene matches. Germline V gives CDR1 EGSTGY, CDR2 YDSYTSSV. Alphabeta T cells were depleted, then CD3+ Vdelta1+ Vdelta2- thymocytes were FACS-sorted. This receptor was taken from a boy under two years old who had congenital heart surgery. Sequenced input: Vdelta1+ gamma-delta thymocytes from the thymus. The subset is: FACS-sorted CD3+ TCRalphabeta- TCRVdelta1+ TCRVdelta2- thymocytes. The chain links TRGV4 to TRGJP2. CDR3 protein: CATWEWFSDWIKTF. DNA for the CDR3: TGTGCCACCTGGGAGTGGTTTAGTGATTGGATCAAGACGTTT.